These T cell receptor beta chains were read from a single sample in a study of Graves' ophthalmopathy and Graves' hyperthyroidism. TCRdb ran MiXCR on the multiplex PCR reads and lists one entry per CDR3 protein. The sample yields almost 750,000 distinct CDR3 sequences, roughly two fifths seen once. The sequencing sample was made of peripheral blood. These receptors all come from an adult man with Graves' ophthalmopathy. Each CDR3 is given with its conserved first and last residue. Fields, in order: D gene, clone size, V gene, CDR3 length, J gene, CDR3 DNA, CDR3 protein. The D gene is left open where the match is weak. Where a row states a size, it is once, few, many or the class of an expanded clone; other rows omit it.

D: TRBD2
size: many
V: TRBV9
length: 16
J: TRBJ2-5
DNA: TGTGCCAGCAGCGTAGTTGGACTAGCGGACCAAGAGACCCAGTACTTC
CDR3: CASSVVGLADQETQYF

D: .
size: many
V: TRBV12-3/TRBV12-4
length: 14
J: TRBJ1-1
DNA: TGTGCCAGCAGTTTATCTTCGGCGAACACTGAAGCTTTCTTT
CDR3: CASSLSSANTEAFF

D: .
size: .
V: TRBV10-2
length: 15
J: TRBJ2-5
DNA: TGTGCCACCGTATTAGGGGGAGACTCCTACAATGAGCAGTACTTC
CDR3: CATVLGGDSYNEQYF

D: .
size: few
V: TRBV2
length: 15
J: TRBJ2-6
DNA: TGTGCCAGCAGAAGCTCCTCCGGTGGGGCCAACGTCCTGACTTTC
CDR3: CASRSSSGGANVLTF

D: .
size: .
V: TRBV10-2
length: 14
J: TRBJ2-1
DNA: TGCGCCAGCAGTGTTGCAGGGTCCTACAATGAGCAGTTCTTC
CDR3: CASSVAGSYNEQFF

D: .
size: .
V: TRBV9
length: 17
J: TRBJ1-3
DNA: TGTGCCAGCAGCCAAGGACGTACTCTTTTCTCTGGAAACACCATATATTTT
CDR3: CASSQGRTLFSGNTIYF

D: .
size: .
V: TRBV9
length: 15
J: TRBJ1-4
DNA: TGTGCCAGCAGCGTAGATTCATTCCAGGGGGAAAAACTGTTTTTT
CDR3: CASSVDSFQGEKLFF

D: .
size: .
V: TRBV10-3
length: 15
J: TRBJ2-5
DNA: TGTGCCATCAGTGAGTCGAAGGGGACCGGGGAGACCCAGTACTTC
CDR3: CAISESKGTGETQYF

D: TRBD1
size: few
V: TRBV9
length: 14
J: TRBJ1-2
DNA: TGTGCCAGCAGCGTAAGCGGACAGGGGTATGGCTACACCTTC
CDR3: CASSVSGQGYGYTF

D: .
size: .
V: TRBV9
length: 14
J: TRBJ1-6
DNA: TGTGCCAGCAGCGTAGACCCAGGGAGTTCACCCCTCCACTTT
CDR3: CASSVDPGSSPLHF

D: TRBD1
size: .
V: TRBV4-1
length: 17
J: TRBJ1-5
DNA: TGCGCCAGCAGCCAACATTTACAGGGGGCGGGCAATCAGCCCCAGCATTTT
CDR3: CASSQHLQGAGNQPQHF

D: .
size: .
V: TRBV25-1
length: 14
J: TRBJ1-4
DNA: TGTGCCAGCAGCGGATCGGACATCGGGGAAAAACTGTTTTTT
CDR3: CASSGSDIGEKLFF

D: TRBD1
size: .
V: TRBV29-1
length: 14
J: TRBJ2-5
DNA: TGCAGCGTGTCCCGGGACAGGGGGGGCGAAAAAAGGTACTTC
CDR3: CSVSRDRGGEKRYF

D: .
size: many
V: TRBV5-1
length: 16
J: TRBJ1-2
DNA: TGCGCCAGCAGCTTGGACGGGGGGTTACCCGGCTATGGCTACACCTTC
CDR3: CASSLDGGLPGYGYTF

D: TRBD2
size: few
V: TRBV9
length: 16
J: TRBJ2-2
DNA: TGTGCCAGCAGCGTAGGACTAGCGGGTCACACCGGGGAGCTGTTTTTT
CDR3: CASSVGLAGHTGELFF

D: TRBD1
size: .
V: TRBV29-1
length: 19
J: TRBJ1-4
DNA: TGCAGCGTTGAAGGAGTTTGGGCACCCTCCGGGACAGGGGCTGAAAAACTGTTTTTT
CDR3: CSVEGVWAPSGTGAEKLFF

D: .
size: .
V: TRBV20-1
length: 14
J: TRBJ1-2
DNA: TGCAGTGCTAGAGTGGACGCTTCTAACTATGGCTACACCTTC
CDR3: CSARVDASNYGYTF

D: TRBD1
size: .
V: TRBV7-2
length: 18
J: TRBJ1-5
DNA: TGTGCCAGCAGCTTAGGGGGTTCTGGGACAGGGGGCATTCAGCCCCAGCATTTT
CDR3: CASSLGGSGTGGIQPQHF

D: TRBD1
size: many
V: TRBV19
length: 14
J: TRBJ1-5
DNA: TGTGCCAGTAGTACAACAGGGGGCGGTCAGCCCCAGCATTTT
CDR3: CASSTTGGGQPQHF

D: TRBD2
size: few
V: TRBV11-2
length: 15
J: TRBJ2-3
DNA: TGTGCCAGCAGTGCGGGGGGGGCAAGCACAGATACGCAGTATTTT
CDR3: CASSAGGASTDTQYF

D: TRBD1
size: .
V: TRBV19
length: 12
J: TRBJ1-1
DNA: TGTGCCAGTAGTCCTACCGGGACAGGAGCTTTCTTT
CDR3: CASSPTGTGAFF

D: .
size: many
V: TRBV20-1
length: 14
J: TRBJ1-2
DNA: TGCAGTGCTGCGAGACTTACGCCGAACTATGGCTACACCTTC
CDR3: CSAARLTPNYGYTF

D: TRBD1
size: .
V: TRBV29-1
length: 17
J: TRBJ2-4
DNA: TGCAGCGTTCTCCCAATCGACAGGGAAGCGGCCAAAAACATTCAGTACTTC
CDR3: CSVLPIDREAAKNIQYF

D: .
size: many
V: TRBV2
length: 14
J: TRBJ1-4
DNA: TGTGCCAGCAGTCGACAGGATATGGATGAAAAACTGTTTTTT
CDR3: CASSRQDMDEKLFF

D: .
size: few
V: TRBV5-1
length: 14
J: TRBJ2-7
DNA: TGCGCCAGCAGCTTGGGAAGGGTAGGTCACATGGAGTACTTC
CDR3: CASSLGRVGHMEYF

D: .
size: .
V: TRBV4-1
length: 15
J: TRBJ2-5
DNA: TGCGCCAGCAGCCAACCCTTACAAGACCAAGAGACCCAGTACTTC
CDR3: CASSQPLQDQETQYF

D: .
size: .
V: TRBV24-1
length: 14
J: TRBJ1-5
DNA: TGTGCCAGTAGGGTCGGGGCAGGCTATCAGCCCCAGCATTTT
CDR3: CASRVGAGYQPQHF

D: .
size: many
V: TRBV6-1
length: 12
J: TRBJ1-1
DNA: TGTGCCAGCACTCGCAGTAACACTGAAGCTTTCTTT
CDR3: CASTRSNTEAFF

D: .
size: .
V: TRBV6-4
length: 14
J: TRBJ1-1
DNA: TGTGCCAGCAGGGCTTGGCAGGACAACACTGAAGCTTCCTTT
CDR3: CASRAWQDNTEASF

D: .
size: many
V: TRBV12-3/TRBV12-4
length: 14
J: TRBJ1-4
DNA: TGTGCCAGCAGAACCCGAATGCTAGGTGAAAAACTGTTTTTT
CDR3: CASRTRMLGEKLFF

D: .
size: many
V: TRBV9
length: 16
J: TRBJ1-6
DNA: TGTGCCAGCAGCGAAAGGGCAGGATACGGTAATTCACCCCTCCACTTT
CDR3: CASSERAGYGNSPLHF

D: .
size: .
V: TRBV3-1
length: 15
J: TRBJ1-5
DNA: TGTGCCAGCAGCCAAGCTGGTAATGAGGGACAGCCCCAGCATTTT
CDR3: CASSQAGNEGQPQHF

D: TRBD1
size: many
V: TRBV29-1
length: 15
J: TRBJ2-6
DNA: TGCAGCGCCGGGACAGGGCTATCTGGGGCCAACGTCCTGACTTTC
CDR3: CSAGTGLSGANVLTF

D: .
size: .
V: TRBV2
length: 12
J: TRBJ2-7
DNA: TGTGCCAGCACTCAGGGCCGGACCGAGCAGTACTTC
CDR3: CASTQGRTEQYF

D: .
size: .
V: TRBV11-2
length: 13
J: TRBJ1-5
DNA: TGTGCCAGCAGCTTAGCACAACATCAGCCCCAGCATTTT
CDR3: CASSLAQHQPQHF

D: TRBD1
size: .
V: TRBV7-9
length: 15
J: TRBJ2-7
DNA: TGTGCCAGCAGCTTAATCGGGGACAGGGGGGACGAGCAGTACTTC
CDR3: CASSLIGDRGDEQYF

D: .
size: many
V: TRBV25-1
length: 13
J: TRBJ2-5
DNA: TGTGCCAGCAGTGATAGTGCCGGGGAGACCCAGTACTTC
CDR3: CASSDSAGETQYF

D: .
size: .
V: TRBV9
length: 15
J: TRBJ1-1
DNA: TGTGCCAGCAGTGAACGGCAGGGGCGACGGACTGAAGCTTTCTTT
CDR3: CASSERQGRRTEAFF